These 19 T cell receptor beta chains were sequenced from one sample in a study of cytomegalovirus exposure and HLA in healthy donors. Primers included in the PCR were 60 Vbeta and 13 Jbeta primers. TCRdb keeps only in-frame clones here, not all; method: immunoSEQ multiplex PCR. The table includes 90,000 to 150,000 clones, 70% to 85% detected once. The sample was PBMCs. These receptors all come from a man aged 35 to 55 in good health and CMV-seropositive.

The V call is TRBV5-8, the J call TRBJ1-1; 7 bases are shared with TRBD1. Germline V gene lookup returns CDR1 SGHTS and CDR2 YDEGEE. V lost 4 bases to trimming and J lost 0 bases; unmatched junction nucleotides: 3. The CDR3 loop spans 14 amino acids. This chain's CDR3 is CASSPTGLNTEAFF. As DNA, the CDR3 is TGTGCCAGCAGCCCGACAGGGTTGAACACTGAAGCTTTCTTT.

A few counts support this clone. V and J are TRBV7-9 and TRBJ2-1; D gene unclear. The CDR3 length is 14 residues. V lost 4 bases, J lost 3 bases, and 10 bases lay in between. Germline V gene lookup returns CDR1 SEHNR and CDR2 FQNEAQ (reference sequence). The CDR3 DNA sequence: TGTGCCAGCAGCTCCCATCGAGTCTACAATGAGCAGTTCTTC. Protein product: CASSSHRVYNEQFF.

This clone was observed a single time. This chain joins TRBV9 and TRBJ2-3, with D possibly being TRBD2 (7 bases). The CDR3 extends over 16 amino acids. Trimming removed 0 bases from V and 6 bases from J, with 17 bases in between. Germline lookup yields CDR1 SGDLS and CDR2 YYNGEE. The CDR3 bases are TGTGCCAGCAGCGTAGGACCGTCGAGGGGGGGCGATACGCAGTATTTT. Its translation: CASSVGPSRGGDTQYF.

The rearrangement links TRBV5-1 to TRBJ1-2; 10 bases agree with TRBD1. Germline loops: CDR1 SGHRS, CDR2 YFSETQ. After removal of 3 bases from V and 8 bases from J, the junction contained 16 bases not matched to a gene. This CDR3 comprises 17 residues. The CDR3 nucleotides read TGCGCCAGCAGCTATTCCGGGACAGGGGAAGGGCTACGGGGCTACACCTTC. Its protein product is CASSYSGTGEGLRGYTF.

This rearrangement joins TRBV5-1 to TRBJ2-3; 8 positions match TRBD2. The CDR3 covers 16 residues. J lost 3 bases, V lost 5 bases, and 11 bases had no gene match. The germline gives CDR1 SGHRS, CDR2 YFSETQ. The CDR3 here is CASRGGGGIRTDTQYF. As DNA, the CDR3 is TGCGCCAGCAGGGGTGGCGGGGGGATAAGAACAGATACGCAGTATTTT.

The J gene is TRBJ2-1, the V gene TRBV29-1, with a weak D call TRBD2 (6 bases). Germline CDR1 SQVTM, CDR2 ANQGSEA. V was trimmed by 3 bases and J by 12 bases, leaving 15 bases between them. CDR3 size: 12 residues. CDR3 DNA sequence: TGCAGCGTTGAGCCCCTCAGGCGGGGGCAGTTCTTC. The encoded protein is CSVEPLRRGQFF.

This clone was picked up many times. The rearrangement joins TRBV9 to TRBJ1-2, with 8 bases aligning to TRBD1. The CDR3 runs 15 residues. Germline V gives CDR1 SGDLS, CDR2 YYNGEE. J was trimmed by 6 bases and V by 0 bases; bases with no gene match: 7. The CDR3 DNA sequence: TGTGCCAGCAGCGTAGACGGACAGGGCCTGGATGGCTACACCTTC. It specifies CASSVDGQGLDGYTF.

The V call is TRBV28, the J call TRBJ2-3; D perhaps matches TRBD2 (5 bases). V dropped 5 bases and J dropped 3 bases, with 12 bases sitting between them. The CDR3 is made up of 14 amino acids. The germline V gene has CDR1 MDHEN and CDR2 SYDVKM. DNA for the CDR3: TGTGCCAGCAGTCGAGAGGGAACTACAGATACGCAGTATTTT. Encoded protein: CASSREGTTDTQYF.

This clone appeared once. This chain uses TRBV2 with TRBJ2-2, with TRBD1 identical over 8 bases. Trimming removed 5 bases from V and 1 base from J; junction bases left unmatched: 9. Per germline, CDR1 SNHLY and CDR2 FYNNEI. CDR3 length equals 17 residues. CDR3 in amino acids: CASSRGQGARNTGELFF. CDR3 DNA sequence: TGTGCCAGCAGTCGCGGCCAGGGGGCGCGGAACACCGGGGAGCTGTTTTTT.

The chain joins TRBV4-3 to TRBJ1-1; D is perhaps TRBD1 (6 bases). The V gene's germline CDR1 is LGHNA and CDR2 YSLEER. Trimming removed 0 bases at V and 5 bases at J, with 7 bases between. The CDR3 is made up of 13 amino acids. The CDR3 is CASSQEDRTEAFF. DNA of the CDR3: TGCGCCAGCAGCCAAGAGGACAGAACTGAAGCTTTCTTT.

The J gene is TRBJ1-2, the V gene TRBV18; D is unclear. This CDR3 is built from 13 residues. Trimming stripped 6 bases from V and 8 bases from J, with 16 bases between. Germline CDR1 is KGHSH and CDR2 is LQKENI. The CDR3 here is CASSPEEERGYTF. The CDR3, as DNA: TGTGCCAGCTCGCCAGAAGAGGAAAGGGGCTACACCTTC.

The rearrangement joins TRBV5-1 to TRBJ2-7; 8 positions match TRBD1. The CDR3 extends over 13 amino acids. Germline V gene data show CDR1 as SGHRS and CDR2 as YFSETQ. The junction had 3 bases not matched to a gene; V was cut back by 2 bases and J by 5 bases. The CDR3: CASSLPTGDEQYF. The CDR3 DNA follows: TGCGCCAGCAGCTTACCGACAGGGGACGAGCAGTACTTC.

V gene TRBV2 combines with J gene TRBJ1-4; the match to TRBD1 covers 8 bases. Trimming removed 2 bases from V and 3 bases from J; junction bases left unmatched: 5. The germline V gene encodes CDR1 SNHLY and CDR2 FYNNEI. This CDR3 region has 16 residues. CDR3 protein: CASSEQGAWANEKLFF. CDR3 nucleotide sequence: TGTGCCAGCAGTGAACAGGGGGCCTGGGCTAATGAAAAACTGTTTTTT.

V usage is TRBV19 and J usage is TRBJ1-2; the D is unclear. Germline CDR1 and CDR2: LNHDA and SQIVND (reference sequence). This CDR3 has 15 residues. Deletions cut 3 bases from V and 6 bases from J, with 17 bases between. CDR3 in amino acids: CASSMELSLAHGYTF. The CDR3 nucleotides read TGTGCCAGTAGTATGGAGTTGTCTCTGGCCCATGGCTACACCTTC.

J is TRBJ1-2 and V is TRBV2; 10 bases are a match to TRBD1. Per germline, CDR1 SNHLY and CDR2 FYNNEI. The CDR3 covers 15 residues. The trim removed 10 bases at V and 1 base at J, leaving 9 bases unmatched. CDR3 coding DNA: TGTGCCAACCGCCGGGACAGGGGAGGTAACTATGGCTACACCTTC. Translation: CANRRDRGGNYGYTF.

The chain uses TRBV7-9 and TRBJ1-5; TRBD1 might be the D (5 bases). The CDR3 has 15 residues. Trimming cost V 5 bases and J 4 bases, with 15 bases left between them. Germline V gene data show CDR1 as SEHNR and CDR2 as FQNEAQ (reference sequence). In nucleotides, the CDR3 is TGTGCCAGCAGCGGAGAGCAGGGAGGTAATCAGCCCCAGCATTTT. This encodes CASSGEQGGNQPQHF.

This clone was seen only a few times. The genes are TRBV9 and TRBJ2-6, with unresolved D. This CDR3 has 17 amino acids. Germline V gives CDR1 SGDLS, CDR2 YYNGEE. V was clipped by 0 bases and J by 0 bases, with 10 bases between them. CDR3: CASSVGQASSGANVLTF. The CDR3 region has the DNA TGTGCCAGCAGCGTAGGTCAGGCCAGCTCTGGGGCCAACGTCCTGACTTTC.

The V gene is TRBV30, the J gene TRBJ2-1; 8 bases map to TRBD2. Losses at the gene ends were 3 bases for V and 7 bases for J; bases not matched to a gene: 5. Germline CDR1 and CDR2: GTSNPN and SVGIG (reference sequence). The CDR3 consists of 13 residues. The CDR3 protein is CAWSGGVGNEQFF. For the CDR3, the DNA is TGTGCCTGGAGCGGGGGGGTGGGGAATGAGCAGTTCTTC.

In this sample, this clone turned up a few times. The CDR3 DNA is TGTGCCAGTAGTAAACCAGGACAGTCCAGCTATGGCTACACCTTC. This encodes CASSKPGQSSYGYTF. The J gene is TRBJ1-2, the V gene TRBV19; tentatively, D is TRBD1 (6 bases). Germline V gene sequence: CDR1 LNHDA, CDR2 SQIVND (reference sequence). Trimming removed 4 bases from V and 4 bases from J, with 16 bases in between. The CDR3 sequence is 15 residues long.